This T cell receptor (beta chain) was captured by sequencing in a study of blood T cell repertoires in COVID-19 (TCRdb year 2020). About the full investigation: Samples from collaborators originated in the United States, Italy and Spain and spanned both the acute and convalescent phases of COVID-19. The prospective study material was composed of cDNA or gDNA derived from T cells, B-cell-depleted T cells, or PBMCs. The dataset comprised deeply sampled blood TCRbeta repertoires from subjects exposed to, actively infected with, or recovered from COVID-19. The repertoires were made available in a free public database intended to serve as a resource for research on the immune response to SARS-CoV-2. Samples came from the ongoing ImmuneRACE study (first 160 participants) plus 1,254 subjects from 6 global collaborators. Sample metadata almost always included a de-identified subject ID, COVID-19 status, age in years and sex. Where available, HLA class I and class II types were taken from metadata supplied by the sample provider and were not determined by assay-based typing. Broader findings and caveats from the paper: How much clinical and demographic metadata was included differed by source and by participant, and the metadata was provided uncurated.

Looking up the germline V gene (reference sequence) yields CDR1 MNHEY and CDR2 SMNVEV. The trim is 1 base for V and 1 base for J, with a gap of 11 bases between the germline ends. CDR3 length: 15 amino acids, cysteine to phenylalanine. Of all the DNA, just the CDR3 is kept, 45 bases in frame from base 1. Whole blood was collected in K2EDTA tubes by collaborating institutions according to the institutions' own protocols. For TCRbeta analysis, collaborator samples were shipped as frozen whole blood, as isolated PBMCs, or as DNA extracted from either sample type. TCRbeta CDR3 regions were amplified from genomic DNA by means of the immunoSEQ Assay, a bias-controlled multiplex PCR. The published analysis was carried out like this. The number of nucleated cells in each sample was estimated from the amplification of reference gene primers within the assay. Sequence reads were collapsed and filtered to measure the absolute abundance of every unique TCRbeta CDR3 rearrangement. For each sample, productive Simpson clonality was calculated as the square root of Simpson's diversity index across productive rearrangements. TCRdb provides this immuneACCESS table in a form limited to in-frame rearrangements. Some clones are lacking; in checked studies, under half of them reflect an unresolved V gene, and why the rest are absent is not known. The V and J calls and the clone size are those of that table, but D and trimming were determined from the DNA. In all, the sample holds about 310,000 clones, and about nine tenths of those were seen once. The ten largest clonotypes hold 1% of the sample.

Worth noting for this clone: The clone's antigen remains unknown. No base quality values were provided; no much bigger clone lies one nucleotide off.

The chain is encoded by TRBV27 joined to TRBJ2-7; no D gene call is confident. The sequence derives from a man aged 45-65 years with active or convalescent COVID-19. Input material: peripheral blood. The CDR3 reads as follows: CASSLYGLGSYEQYF. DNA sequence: TGTGCCAGCAGTTTATACGGCCTAGGTTCCTACGAGCAGTACTTC.